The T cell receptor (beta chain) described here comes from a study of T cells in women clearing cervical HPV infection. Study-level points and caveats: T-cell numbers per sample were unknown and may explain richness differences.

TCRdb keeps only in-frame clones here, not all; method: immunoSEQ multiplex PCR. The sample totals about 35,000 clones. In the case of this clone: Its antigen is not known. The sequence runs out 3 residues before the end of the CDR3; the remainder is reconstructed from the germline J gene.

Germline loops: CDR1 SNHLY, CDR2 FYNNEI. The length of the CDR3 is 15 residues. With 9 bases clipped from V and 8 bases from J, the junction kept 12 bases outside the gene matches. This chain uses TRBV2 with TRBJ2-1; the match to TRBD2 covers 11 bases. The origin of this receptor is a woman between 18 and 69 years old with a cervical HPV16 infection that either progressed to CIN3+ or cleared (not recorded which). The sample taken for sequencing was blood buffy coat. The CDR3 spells CASSPGLADVYEQFF. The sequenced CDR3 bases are TGTGCCAGTAGCCCGGGACTAGCGGATGTCTATGAG.